The following is a T cell receptor beta chain sequence with its context. The data were obtained in a study of T cell changes during pregnancy in multiple sclerosis. Profiled with immunoSEQ multiplex PCR; TCRdb holds only in-frame clones, not every one. The repertoire consists of about 89,000 clones, with over 85% occurring once and the leading ten covering approximately 1.7%. In germline, CDR1 is MNHEY, CDR2 SMNVEV (reference sequence). CDR3 length equals 13 residues. With 8 bases removed from V and 1 base from J, the gap between germline ends came to 12 bases. The sample was peripheral blood, taken after pregnancy. This chain uses TRBV27 with TRBJ2-7; tentatively, D is TRBD1 (6 bases). The sequence derives from a female donor in good health, enrolled as a control in a pregnancy study. Here the CDR3 reads CASLQQGSYEQYF. The DNA for the CDR3 is TGTGCCAGCCTCCAACAGGGTTCCTACGAGCAGTACTTC.